The TCR beta chain described here comes from a study of regulatory T cells in long-lasting Graves disease. Overall study context: Those Graves' patients who were newly diagnosed had been on antithyroid drugs under 3 months.

Study-wide points: The study examined only peripheral blood, not thyroid tissue.

This CDR3 is built from 11 residues. Germline V lookup: CDR1 DFQATT, CDR2 SNEGSKA (reference sequence). The V gene lost 0 bases and the J gene lost 7 bases, with 6 bases spanning the gap. Construction of the TCR beta libraries employed iRepertoire HTBI primers in conjunction with Arm-PCR of CDR3 regions. TCRdb re-called the multiplex PCR reads with MiXCR, one entry per CDR3 protein. The profile shows over 200,000 distinct CDR3 sequences, roughly 18% of them singletons. This clonotype was found many times. Its antigen is currently unknown. Noted time point: newly diagnosed GD, antithyroid drugs for less than 3 months. RNA extracted from PBMCs served as the sequencing template. It was an endocrinology department in Xi'an, China, that provided the patients. Peripheral blood, roughly 8.8 milliliters of it, was drawn into EDTA tubes.

V gene TRBV20-1 combines with J gene TRBJ1-1; D not certain. This sequence was found in a female donor with Graves disease. The sample was peripheral blood mononuclear cells (PBMCs), taken at new diagnosis, from a patient treated with antithyroid drugs. In DNA form, the CDR3 reads TGCAGTGCTAGAGATGACTTTGAAGCTTTCTTT. Its protein product is CSARDDFEAFF.